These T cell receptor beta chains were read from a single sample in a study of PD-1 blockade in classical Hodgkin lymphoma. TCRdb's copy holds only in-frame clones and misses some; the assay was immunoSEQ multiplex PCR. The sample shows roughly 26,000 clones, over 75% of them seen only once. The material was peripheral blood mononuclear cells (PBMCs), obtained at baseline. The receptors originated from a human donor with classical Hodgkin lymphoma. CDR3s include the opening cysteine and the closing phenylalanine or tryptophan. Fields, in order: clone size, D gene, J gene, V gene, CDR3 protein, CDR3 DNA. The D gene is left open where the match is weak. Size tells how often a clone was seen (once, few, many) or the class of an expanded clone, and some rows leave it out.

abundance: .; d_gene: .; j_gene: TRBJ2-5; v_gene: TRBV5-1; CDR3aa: CASSLTFGPTYQETQYF; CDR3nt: TGCGCCAGCAGCTTGACTTTTGGACCAACGTACCAAGAGACCCAGTACTTC
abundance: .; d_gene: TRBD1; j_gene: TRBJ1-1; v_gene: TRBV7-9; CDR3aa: CASSFQGDRF; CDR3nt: TGTGCCAGCAGCTTTCAGGGGGACCGATTT
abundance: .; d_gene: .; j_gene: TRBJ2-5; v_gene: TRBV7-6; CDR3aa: CASSLWVSGGGETQYF; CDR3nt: TGTGCCAGCAGCTTATGGGTATCGGGGGGCGGGGAGACCCAGTACTTC
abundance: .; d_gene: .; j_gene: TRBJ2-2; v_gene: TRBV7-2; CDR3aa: CASSLARKRPGELFF; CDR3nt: TGTGCCAGCAGCTTAGCGCGGAAGCGGCCCGGGGAGCTGTTTTTT
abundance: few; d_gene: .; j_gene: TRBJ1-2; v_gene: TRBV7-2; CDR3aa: CASSLGTYGYTF; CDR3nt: TGTGCCAGCAGCTTAGGGACCTATGGCTACACCTTC
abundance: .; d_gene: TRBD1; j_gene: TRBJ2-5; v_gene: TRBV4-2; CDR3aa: CASSANKGQSQETQYF; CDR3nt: TGTGCCAGCAGCGCTAATAAGGGACAGTCTCAAGAGACCCAGTACTTC
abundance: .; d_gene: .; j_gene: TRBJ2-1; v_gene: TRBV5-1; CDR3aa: CASSSLGGPYNEQFF; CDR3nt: TGCGCCAGCAGCTCGCTTGGGGGGCCTTACAATGAGCAGTTCTTC
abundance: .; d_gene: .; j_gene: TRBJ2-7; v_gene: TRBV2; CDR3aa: CASSEGVGVLYEQYF; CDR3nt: TGTGCCAGCAGTGAGGGTGTGGGGGTACTCTACGAGCAGTACTTC
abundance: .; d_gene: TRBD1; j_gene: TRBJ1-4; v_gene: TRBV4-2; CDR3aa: CASSQGRGPNEKLFF; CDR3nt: TGTGCCAGCAGTCAAGGCAGGGGGCCTAATGAAAAACTGTTTTTT
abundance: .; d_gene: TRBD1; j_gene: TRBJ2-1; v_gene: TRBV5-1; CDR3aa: CASSFKAGGNEQFF; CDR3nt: TGCGCCAGCAGCTTTAAGGCAGGGGGAAATGAGCAGTTCTTC
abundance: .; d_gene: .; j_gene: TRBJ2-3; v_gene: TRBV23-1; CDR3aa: CASSQIPTERRTYPPQYF; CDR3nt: TGCGCCAGCAGTCAAATCCCGACTGAGCGTAGGACGTACCCCCCGCAGTATTTT
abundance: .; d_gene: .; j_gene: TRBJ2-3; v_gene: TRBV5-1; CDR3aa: CASSLALAGDTQYF; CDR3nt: TGCGCCAGCAGCTTGGCTCTAGCAGGAGATACGCAGTATTTT
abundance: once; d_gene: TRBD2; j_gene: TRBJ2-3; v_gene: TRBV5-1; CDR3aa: CASSPASGGNTDTQYF; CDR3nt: TGCGCCAGCAGCCCGGCTAGCGGGGGAAACACAGATACGCAGTATTTT
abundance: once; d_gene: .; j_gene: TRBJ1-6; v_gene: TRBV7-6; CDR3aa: CASSLAENSPLHF; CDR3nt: TGTGCCAGCAGCTTAGCGGAGAATTCACCCCTCCACTTT
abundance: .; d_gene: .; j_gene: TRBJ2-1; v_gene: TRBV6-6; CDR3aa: CASIQGRSYNEQFF; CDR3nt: TGTGCCAGCATCCAGGGGAGATCCTACAATGAGCAGTTCTTC
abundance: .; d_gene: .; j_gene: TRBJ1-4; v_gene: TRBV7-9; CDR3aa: CASSLGFATNEKLFF; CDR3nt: TGTGCCAGCAGCTTAGGCTTTGCAACTAATGAAAAACTGTTTTTT
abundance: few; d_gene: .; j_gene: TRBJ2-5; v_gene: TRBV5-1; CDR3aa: CASSLEVGAWETQYF; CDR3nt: TGCGCCAGCAGCCTCGAGGTAGGGGCCTGGGAGACCCAGTACTTC
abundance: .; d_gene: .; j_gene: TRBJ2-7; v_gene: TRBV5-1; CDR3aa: CASSFAGAGDEQYF; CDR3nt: TGCGCCAGCAGCTTTGCCGGGGCAGGGGACGAGCAGTACTTC
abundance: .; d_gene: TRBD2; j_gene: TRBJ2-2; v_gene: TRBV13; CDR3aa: CASSPGLAWSGELFF; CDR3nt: TGTGCCAGCAGCCCGGGACTAGCGTGGTCGGGGGAGCTGTTTTTT
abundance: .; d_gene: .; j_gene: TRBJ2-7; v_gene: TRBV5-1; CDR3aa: CASSLQGLGSYEQYF; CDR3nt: TGCGCCAGCAGCTTACAGGGACTTGGGAGCTACGAGCAGTACTTC
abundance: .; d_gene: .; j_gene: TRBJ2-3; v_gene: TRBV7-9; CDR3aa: CAGGRVTDTQYF; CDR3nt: TGTGCCGGGGGCCGGGTCACAGATACGCAGTATTTT
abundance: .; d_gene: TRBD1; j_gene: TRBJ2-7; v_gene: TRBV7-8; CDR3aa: CASSFDRAYEQYF; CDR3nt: TGTGCCAGCAGCTTTGACAGGGCCTACGAGCAGTACTTC
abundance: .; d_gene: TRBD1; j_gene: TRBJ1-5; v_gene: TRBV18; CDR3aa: CASSPGQGFTFPHLRPQHF; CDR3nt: TGTGCCAGCTCACCGGGACAGGGGTTTACTTTTCCCCATCTGAGGCCCCAGCATTTT
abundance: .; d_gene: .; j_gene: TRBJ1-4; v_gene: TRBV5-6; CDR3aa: CASSWGGQATNEKLFF; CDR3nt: TGTGCCAGCAGCTGGGGAGGACAAGCAACTAATGAAAAACTGTTTTTT
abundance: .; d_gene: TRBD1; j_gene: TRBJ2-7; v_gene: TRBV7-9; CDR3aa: CASSLRRDSLYEQYF; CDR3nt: TGTGCCAGCAGCCTACGCCGGGACAGCCTCTACGAGCAGTACTTC
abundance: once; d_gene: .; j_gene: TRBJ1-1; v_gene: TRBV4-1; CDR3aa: CASSQEKGGVNTEAFF; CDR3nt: TGCGCCAGCAGCCAAGAAAAGGGAGGGGTGAACACTGAAGCTTTCTTT
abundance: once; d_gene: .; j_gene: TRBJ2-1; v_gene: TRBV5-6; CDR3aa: CASSLVGGVQFF; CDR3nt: TGTGCCAGCAGCTTGGTCGGTGGGGTGCAGTTCTTC
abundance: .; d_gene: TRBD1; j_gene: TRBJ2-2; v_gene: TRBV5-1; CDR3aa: CASSQGADTGELFF; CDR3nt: TGCGCCAGCAGCCAGGGGGCCGACACCGGGGAGCTGTTTTTT
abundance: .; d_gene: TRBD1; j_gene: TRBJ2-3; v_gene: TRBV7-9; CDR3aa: CASSPDIQGTTDTQYF; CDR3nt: TGTGCCAGCAGCCCGGATATACAGGGGACCACAGATACGCAGTATTTT
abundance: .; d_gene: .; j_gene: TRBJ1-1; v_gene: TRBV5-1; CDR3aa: CASSAGQGRDTEAFF; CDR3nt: TGCGCCAGCAGCGCTGGTCAGGGGAGGGATACTGAAGCTTTCTTT
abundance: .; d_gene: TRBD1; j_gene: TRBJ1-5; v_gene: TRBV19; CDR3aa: CASSVGQVISNQPQHF; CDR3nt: TGTGCCAGTAGTGTCGGACAGGTGATTAGCAATCAGCCCCAGCATTTT
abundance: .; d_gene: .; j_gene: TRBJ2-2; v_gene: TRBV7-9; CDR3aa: CASSLEAMNTGELFF; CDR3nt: TGTGCCAGCAGCTTAGAAGCTATGAACACCGGGGAGCTGTTTTTT
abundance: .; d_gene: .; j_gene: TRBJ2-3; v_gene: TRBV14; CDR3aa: CASSPDTDTQYF; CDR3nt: TGTGCCAGCAGCCCCGATACAGATACGCAGTATTTT
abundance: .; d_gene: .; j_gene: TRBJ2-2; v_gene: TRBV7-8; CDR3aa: CASSLIIGPGELFF; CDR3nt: TGTGCCAGCAGCTTAATCATCGGGCCCGGGGAGCTGTTTTTT
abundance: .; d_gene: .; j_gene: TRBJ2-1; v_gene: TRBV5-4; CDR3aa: CASSLVAGVYNEQFF; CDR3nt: TGTGCCAGCAGCTTGGTTGCAGGGGTTTACAATGAGCAGTTCTTC
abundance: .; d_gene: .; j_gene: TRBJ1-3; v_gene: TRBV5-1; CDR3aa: CASSLGGISGNTIYF; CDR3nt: TGCGCCAGCAGCTTGGGGGGGATCTCTGGAAACACCATATATTTT
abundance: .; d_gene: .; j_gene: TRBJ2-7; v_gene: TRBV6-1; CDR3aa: CASNMGGYEQYF; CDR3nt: TGTGCCAGCAATATGGGGGGCTACGAGCAGTACTTC
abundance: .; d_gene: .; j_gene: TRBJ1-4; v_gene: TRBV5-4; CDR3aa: CASSLGSNTNEKLFF; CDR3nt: TGTGCCAGCAGCTTGGGGTCCAACACGAATGAAAAACTGTTTTTT
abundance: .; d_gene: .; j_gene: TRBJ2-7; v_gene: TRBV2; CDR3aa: CASSEGRRSIEQYF; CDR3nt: TGTGCCAGCAGTGAGGGCAGACGCTCTATCGAGCAGTACTTC
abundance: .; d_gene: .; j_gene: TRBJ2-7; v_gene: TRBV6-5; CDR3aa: CASSLAGEQYF; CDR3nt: TGTGCCAGCAGCCTCGCGGGTGAGCAGTACTTC